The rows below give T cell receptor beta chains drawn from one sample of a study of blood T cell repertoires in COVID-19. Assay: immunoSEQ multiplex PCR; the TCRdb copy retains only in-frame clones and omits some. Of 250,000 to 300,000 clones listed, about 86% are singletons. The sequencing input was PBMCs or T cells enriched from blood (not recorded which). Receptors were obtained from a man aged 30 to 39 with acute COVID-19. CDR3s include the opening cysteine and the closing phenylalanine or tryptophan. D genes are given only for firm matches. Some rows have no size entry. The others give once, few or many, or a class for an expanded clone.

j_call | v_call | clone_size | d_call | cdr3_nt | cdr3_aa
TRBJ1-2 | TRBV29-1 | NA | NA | TGCAGCGTCACCGGGATGTATACGCCAAATGGCTACACCTTC | CSVTGMYTPNGYTF
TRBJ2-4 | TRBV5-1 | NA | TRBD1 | TGCGCCAGCAGCCCCGGACAGGGAGGAAACATTCAGTACTTC | CASSPGQGGNIQYF
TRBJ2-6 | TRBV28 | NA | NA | TGTGCCATCGCATCCAGCGGCCTATCCCCCGGCTCTGGGGCCAACGTCCTGACTTTC | CAIASSGLSPGSGANVLTF
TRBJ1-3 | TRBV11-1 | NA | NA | TGTGCCAGCAGCTCGGTCGATGGGGCGCACGGAAACACCATATATTTT | CASSSVDGAHGNTIYF
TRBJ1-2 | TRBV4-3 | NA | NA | TGCGCCAGCAGCTATGGACTGCCCAGGTACCCTTCTAACTATGGCTACACCTTC | CASSYGLPRYPSNYGYTF
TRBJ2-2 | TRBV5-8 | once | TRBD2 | TGTGCCAGCAGCTTGTCTTCGGGGGGGGCCCCCACCGGGGAGCTGTTTTTT | CASSLSSGGAPTGELFF
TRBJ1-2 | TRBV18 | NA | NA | TGTGCCAGCTCCCCTGTCCGACAGGCTGCTTATGGCTACACCTTC | CASSPVRQAAYGYTF
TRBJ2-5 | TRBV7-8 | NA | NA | TGTGCCAGCAGCTTAGCACCGGGGCAGGGGGGGACCCAGTACTTC | CASSLAPGQGGTQYF
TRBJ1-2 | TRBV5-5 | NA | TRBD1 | TGTGCCAGCAGCGAGGGACAGAATAGTGGGGGCTACACCTTC | CASSEGQNSGGYTF
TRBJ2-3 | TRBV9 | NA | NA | TGTGCCAGCAGCGTCGCACAAACAGATACGCAGTATTTT | CASSVAQTDTQYF
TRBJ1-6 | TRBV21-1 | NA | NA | TGTGCCAGCAGCAAGGGGGCAGGTTATAATTCACCCCTCCACTTT | CASSKGAGYNSPLHF
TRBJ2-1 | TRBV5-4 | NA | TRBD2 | TGTGCCAGCAGACTAGCGGGAGGGCACAATGAGCAGTTCTTC | CASRLAGGHNEQFF
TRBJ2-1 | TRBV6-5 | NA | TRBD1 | TGTGCCAGCAGGAAGGACAGGGTCACCTACAATGAGCAGTTCTTC | CASRKDRVTYNEQFF
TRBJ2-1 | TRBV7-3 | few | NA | TGTGCCAGCAGCCATACCACAGGGCCCTACAATGAGCAGTTCTTC | CASSHTTGPYNEQFF
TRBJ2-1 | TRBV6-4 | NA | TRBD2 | TGTGCCAGCAGTGAGCGACTAGCGACCAATGAGCAGTTCTTC | CASSERLATNEQFF
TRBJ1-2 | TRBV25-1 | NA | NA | TGTGCCAGCAGTGAATTTATCAGGGGCCATGGCTACACCTTC | CASSEFIRGHGYTF
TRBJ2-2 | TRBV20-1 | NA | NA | TGCAGTGCTGACTGGGCCGGGGAGCTGTTTTTT | CSADWAGELFF
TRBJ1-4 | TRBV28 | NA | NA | TGTGCCAGCGGCCATTTCGCAACTAATGAAAAACTGTTTTTT | CASGHFATNEKLFF
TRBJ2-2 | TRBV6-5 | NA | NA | TGTGCCAGCAGTTCCCCCGGGTCCAGGGAGCTGTTTTTT | CASSSPGSRELFF
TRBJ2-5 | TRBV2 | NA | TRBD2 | TGTGCCAGCAGTGCGGGGGGGGCCCGAGAGACCCAGTACTTC | CASSAGGARETQYF
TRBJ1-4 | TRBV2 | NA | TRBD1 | TGTGCCAGCAGGGACAGGGGGCTTTCAACTGAAAAACTGTTTTTT | CASRDRGLSTEKLFF
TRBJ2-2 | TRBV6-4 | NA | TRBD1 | TGTGCGACAGGCGGGACAGGGAACACCGGGGAGCTGTTTTTT | CATGGTGNTGELFF
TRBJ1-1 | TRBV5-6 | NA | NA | TGTGCCAGCAGCAGCCTCCAAGTCCCCACTGAAGCTTTCTTT | CASSSLQVPTEAFF
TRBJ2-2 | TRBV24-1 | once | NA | TGTGCCACCAGGTTGGGCAGGGTAGGCACCGGGGAGCTGTTTTTT | CATRLGRVGTGELFF
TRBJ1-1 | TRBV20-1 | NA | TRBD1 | TGCAGTGCTAGTTGGGGGCAGGGGGACACTGAAGCTTTCTTT | CSASWGQGDTEAFF
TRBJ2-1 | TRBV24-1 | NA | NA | TGTGCCACCAGTGACAGGGTAGACAATGAGCAGTTCTTC | CATSDRVDNEQFF
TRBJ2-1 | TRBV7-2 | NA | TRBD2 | TGTGCCAGCAGCTCCAAGACTAGCGGGGGATACAATGAGCAGTTCTTC | CASSSKTSGGYNEQFF
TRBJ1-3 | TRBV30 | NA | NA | TGTGCCTGGAGTGCAGGGCACTCTGGAAACACCATATATTTT | CAWSAGHSGNTIYF
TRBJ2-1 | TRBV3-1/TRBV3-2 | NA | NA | TGTGCCAGCAGCCCCCCGGGAGTTAATGAGCAGTTCTTC | CASSPPGVNEQFF
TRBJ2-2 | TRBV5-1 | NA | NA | TGTGCCAGCAGCTTGGTGCGGGTAGGCACCGGGGAGCTGTTTTTT | CASSLVRVGTGELFF
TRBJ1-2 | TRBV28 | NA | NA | TGTGCCAGCAGTTTATGGGGAGGGCTAGGAACGGGCTACACCTTC | CASSLWGGLGTGYTF
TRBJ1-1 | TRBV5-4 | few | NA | TGTGCCAGCAGCTACGGGACACAGAACACTGAAGCTTTCTTT | CASSYGTQNTEAFF
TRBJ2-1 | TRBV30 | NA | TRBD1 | TGTGCCTGGAGCAGGGGGCTTGAGGCTGAGCAGTTCTTC | CAWSRGLEAEQFF
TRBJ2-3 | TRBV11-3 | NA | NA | TGTGCCAGCAGCTCCCGAAGCGAATCTACAGATACGCAGTATTTT | CASSSRSESTDTQYF
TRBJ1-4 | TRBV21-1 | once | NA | TGTGCCAGCAGCAAGACAACCCTTAATGAAAAACTGTTTTTT | CASSKTTLNEKLFF
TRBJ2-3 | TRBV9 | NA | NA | TGTGCCAGCAGCGTAGGTGAGCAACTAAGCACAGATACGCAGTATTTT | CASSVGEQLSTDTQYF
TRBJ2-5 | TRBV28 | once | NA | TGTGCCAGCACTCGCCCAGGACTGGACGAGACCCAGTACTTC | CASTRPGLDETQYF
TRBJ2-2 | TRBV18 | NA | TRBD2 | TGTGCCAGCTCACCCCCGGGACTAGCGGGAGCGAACACCGGGGAGCTGTTTTTT | CASSPPGLAGANTGELFF